These 2 T cell receptor beta chains were sequenced from one sample in a study of T cells in tuberculosis. The data were produced by immunoSEQ multiplex PCR, yet TCRdb's version contains in-frame clones alone and is incomplete. There are 25,000 to 35,000 clones in the sample; approximately 90% occur only once, and 7% to 9% lies in the top ten. Sequencing was carried out using PBMCs. Every receptor here comes from a donor aged 10-29 years with latent tuberculosis or without tuberculosis infection. Some clones in this sample may be carry-over from other donors' samples.

This sequence joins TRBV5-5 and TRBJ2-7; tentatively, D is TRBD2 (6 bases). Looked up from germline, CDR1 is SGHKS and CDR2 is YYEKEE (reference sequence). The ends were cut back, 3 bases at V and 1 base at J, with 14 bases in the middle. The CDR3 covers 15 residues. The CDR3 region is CASSWDWGKSYEQYF. In DNA, the CDR3 is TGTGCCAGCAGCTGGGACTGGGGAAAATCCTACGAGCAGTACTTC.

This clone has just one count. This rearrangement joins TRBV19 to TRBJ1-5, with a weak D call TRBD1 (5 bases). Germline CDR1 is LNHDA and CDR2 is SQIVND (reference sequence). CDR3 length: 15 amino acids. The V end lost 5 bases, the J end lost 2 bases, and 13 bases lay between the germline ends. The CDR3 reads CASSSGGRGNQPQHF. The CDR3 DNA sequence: TGTGCCAGTAGTTCGGGTGGCAGGGGCAATCAGCCCCAGCATTTT.